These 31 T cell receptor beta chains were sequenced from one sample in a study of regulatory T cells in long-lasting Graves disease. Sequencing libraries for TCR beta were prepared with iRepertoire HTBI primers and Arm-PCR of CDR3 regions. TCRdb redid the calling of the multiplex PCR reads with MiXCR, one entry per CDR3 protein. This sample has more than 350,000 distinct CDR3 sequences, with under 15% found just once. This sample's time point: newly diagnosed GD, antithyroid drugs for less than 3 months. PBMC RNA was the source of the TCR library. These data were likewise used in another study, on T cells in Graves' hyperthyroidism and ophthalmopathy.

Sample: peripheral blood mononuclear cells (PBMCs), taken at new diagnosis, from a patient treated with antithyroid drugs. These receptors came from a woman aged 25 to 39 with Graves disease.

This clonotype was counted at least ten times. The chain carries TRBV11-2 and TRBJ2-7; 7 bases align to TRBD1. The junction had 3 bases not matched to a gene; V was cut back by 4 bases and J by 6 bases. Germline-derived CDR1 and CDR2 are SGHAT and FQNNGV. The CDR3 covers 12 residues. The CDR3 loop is CASSYGQAEQYF. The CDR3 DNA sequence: TGTGCCAGCAGCTATGGACAGGCCGAGCAGTACTTC.

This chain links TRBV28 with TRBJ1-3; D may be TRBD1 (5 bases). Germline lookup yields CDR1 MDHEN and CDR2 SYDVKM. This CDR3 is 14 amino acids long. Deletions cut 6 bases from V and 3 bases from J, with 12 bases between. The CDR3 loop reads CASRGGGVGNTIYF. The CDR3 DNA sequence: TGTGCCAGCAGGGGGGGAGGGGTTGGAAACACCATATATTTT.

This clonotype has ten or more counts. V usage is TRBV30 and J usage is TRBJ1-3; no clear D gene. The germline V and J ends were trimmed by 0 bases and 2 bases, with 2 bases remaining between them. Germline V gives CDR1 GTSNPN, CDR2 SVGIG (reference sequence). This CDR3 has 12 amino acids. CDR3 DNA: TGTGCCTGGAGTGTAACTGGAAACACCATATATTTT. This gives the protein CAWSVTGNTIYF.

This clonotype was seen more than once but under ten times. The CDR3 DNA follows: TGTGCCAGCAGCTCCGCGGACAGCAACAATGAGCAGTTCTTC. Translated, it gives CASSSADSNNEQFF. The V and J genes are TRBV7-2 and TRBJ2-1; perhaps TRBD1 as D (6 bases). Per germline, CDR1 SGHTA and CDR2 FQGNSA. V was shortened by 4 bases and J by 5 bases, with 12 bases between the two germline ends. The CDR3 sequence is 14 residues long.

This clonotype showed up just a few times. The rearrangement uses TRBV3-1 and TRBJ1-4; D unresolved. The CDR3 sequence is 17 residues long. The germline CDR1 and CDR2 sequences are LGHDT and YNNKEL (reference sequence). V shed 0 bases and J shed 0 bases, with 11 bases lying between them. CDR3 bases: TGTGCCAGCAGCCAAGACCCCGATGGGGCAACTAATGAAAAACTGTTTTTT. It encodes CASSQDPDGATNEKLFF. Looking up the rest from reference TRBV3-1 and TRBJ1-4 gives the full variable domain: DTAVSQTPKYLVTQMGNDKSIKCEQNLGHDTMYWYKQDSKKFLKIMFSYNNKELIINETVPNRFSPKSPDKAHLNLHINSLELGDSAVYFCASSQDPDGATNEKLFFGSGTQLSVL.

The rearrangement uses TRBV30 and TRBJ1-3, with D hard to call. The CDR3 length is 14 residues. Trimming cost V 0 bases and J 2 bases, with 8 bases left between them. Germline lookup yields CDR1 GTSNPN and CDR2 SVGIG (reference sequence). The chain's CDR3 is CAWSVSGAGNTIYF. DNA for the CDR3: TGTGCCTGGAGTGTATCTGGGGCTGGAAACACCATATATTTT. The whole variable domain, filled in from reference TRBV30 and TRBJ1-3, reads SQTIHQWPATLVQPVGSPLSLECTVEGTSNPNLYWYRQAAGRGLQLLFYSVGIGQISSEVPQNLSASRPQDRQFILSSKKLLLSDSGFYLCAWSVSGAGNTIYFGEGSWLTVV.

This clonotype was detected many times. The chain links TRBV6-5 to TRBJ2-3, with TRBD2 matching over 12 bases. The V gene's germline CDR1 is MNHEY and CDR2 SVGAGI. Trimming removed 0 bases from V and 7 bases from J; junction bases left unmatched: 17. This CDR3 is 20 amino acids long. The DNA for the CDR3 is TGTGCCAGCAGTTACTCCCGACTAGCGGGAGATAACCCGCCTGGCCATACGCAGTATTTT. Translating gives CASSYSRLAGDNPPGHTQYF.

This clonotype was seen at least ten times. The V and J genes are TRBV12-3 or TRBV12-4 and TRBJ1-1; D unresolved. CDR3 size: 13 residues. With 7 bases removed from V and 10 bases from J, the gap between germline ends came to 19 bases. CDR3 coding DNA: TGTGCCAGCACTACGACCCAAAAAGCGGGAGCTTTCTTT. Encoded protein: CASTTTQKAGAFF.

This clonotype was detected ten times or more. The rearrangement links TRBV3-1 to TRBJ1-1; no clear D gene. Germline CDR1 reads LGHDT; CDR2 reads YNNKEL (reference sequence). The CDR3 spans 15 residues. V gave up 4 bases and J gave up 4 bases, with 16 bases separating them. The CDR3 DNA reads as TGTGCCAGCAGCCCAACCGACACGGGGAGCACTGAAGCTTTCTTT. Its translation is CASSPTDTGSTEAFF.

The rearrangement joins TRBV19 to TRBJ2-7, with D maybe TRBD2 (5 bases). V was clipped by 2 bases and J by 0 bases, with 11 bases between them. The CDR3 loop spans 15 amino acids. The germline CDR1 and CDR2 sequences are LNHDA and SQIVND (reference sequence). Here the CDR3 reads CASSISDSPSYEQYF. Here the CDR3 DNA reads TGTGCCAGTAGTATATCGGACTCACCCTCCTACGAGCAGTACTTC.

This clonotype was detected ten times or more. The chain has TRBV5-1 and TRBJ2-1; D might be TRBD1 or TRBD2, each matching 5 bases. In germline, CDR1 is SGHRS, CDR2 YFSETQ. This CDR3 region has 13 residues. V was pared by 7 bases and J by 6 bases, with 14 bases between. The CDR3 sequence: CASGSGAVNEQFF. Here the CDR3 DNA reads TGCGCCAGCGGATCCGGGGCTGTCAATGAGCAGTTCTTC. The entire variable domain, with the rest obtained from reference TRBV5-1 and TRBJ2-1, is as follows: KAGVTQTPRYLIKTRGQQVTLSCSPISGHRSVSWYQQTPGQGLQFLFEYFSETQRNKGNFPGRFSGRQFSNSRSEMNVSTLELGDSALYLCASGSGAVNEQFFGPGTRLTVL.

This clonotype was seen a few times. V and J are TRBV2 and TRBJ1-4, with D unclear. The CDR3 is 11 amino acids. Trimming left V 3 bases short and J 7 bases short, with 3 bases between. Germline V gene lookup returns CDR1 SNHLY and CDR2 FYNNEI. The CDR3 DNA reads TGTGCCAGCAGTGATTTTGAAAAACTGTTTTTT. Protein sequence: CASSDFEKLFF. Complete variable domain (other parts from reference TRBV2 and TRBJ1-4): EPEVTQTPSHQVTQMGQEVILRCVPISNHLYFYWYRQILGQKVEFLVSFYNNEISEKSEIFDDQFSVERPDGSNFTLKIRSTKLEDSAMYFCASSDFEKLFFGSGTQLSVL.

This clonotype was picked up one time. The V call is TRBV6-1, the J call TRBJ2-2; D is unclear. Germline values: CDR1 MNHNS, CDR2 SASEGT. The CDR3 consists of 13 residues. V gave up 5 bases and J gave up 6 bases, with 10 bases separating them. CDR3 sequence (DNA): TGTGCCAGCAGTCATCTAGGCGCCGGGGAGCTGTTTTTT. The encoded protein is CASSHLGAGELFF.

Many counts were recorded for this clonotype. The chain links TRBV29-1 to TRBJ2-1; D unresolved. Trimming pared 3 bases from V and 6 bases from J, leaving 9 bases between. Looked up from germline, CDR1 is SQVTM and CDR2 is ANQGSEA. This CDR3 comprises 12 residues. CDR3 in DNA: TGCAGCGTTGACCTAGGTGTCAATGAGCAGTTCTTC. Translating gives CSVDLGVNEQFF.

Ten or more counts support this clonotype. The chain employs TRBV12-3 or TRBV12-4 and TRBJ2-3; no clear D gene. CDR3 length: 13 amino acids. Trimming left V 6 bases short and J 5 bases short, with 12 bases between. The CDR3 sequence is CASSLSKRDTQYF. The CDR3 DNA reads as TGTGCCAGCAGCCTAAGTAAGAGAGATACGCAGTATTTT.

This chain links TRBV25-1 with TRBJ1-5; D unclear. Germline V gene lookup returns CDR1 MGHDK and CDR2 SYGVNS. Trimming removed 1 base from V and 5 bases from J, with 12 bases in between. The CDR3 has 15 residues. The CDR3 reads CASSELPRAYQPQHF. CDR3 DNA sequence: TGTGCCAGCAGTGAATTGCCCAGAGCTTATCAGCCCCAGCATTTT.

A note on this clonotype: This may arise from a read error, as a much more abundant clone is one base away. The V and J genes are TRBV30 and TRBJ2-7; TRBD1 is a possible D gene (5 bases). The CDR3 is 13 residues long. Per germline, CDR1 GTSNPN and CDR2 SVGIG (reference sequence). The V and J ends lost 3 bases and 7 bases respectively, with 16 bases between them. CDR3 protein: CAWRQGPHNEQYF. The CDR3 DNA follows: TGTGCCTGGAGGCAGGGTCCCCACAATGAGCAGTACTTC.

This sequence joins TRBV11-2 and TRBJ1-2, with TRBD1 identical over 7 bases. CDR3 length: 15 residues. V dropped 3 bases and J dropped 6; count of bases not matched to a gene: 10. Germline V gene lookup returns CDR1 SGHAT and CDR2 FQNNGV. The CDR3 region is CASSFATGTDHGYTF. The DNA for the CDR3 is TGTGCCAGCAGCTTTGCAACCGGGACAGATCATGGCTACACCTTC.

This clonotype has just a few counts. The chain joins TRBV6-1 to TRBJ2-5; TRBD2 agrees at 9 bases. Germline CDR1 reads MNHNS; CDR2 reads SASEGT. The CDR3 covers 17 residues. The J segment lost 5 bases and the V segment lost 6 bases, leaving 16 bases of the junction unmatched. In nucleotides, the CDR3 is TGTGCCAGCAGCCGACTAGCGGTAGGATACATCGGGGAGACCCAGTACTTC. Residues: CASSRLAVGYIGETQYF.

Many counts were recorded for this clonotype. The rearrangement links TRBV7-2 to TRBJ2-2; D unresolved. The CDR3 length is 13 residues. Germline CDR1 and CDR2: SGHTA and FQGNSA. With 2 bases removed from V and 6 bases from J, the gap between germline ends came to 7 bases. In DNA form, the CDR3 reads TGTGCCAGCAGCTTACAAACAGCCGGGGAGCTGTTTTTT. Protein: CASSLQTAGELFF.

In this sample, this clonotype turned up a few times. The DNA of the CDR3 is TGTGCCACCAGTGATTTTGCCGAGCAGTTCTTC. Its protein product is CATSDFAEQFF. The chain uses TRBV24-1 and TRBJ2-1; no clear D. The V end lost 1 base, the J end lost 10 bases, and 4 bases lay between the germline ends. There are 11 residues in the CDR3. Germline V gene sequence: CDR1 KGHDR, CDR2 SFDVKD.

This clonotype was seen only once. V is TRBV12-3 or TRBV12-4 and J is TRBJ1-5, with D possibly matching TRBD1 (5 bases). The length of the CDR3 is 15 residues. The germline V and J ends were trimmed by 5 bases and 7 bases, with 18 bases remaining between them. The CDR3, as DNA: TGTGCCAGCAGTCCCCACTGGCGGGGGGGACAGCCCCAGCATTTT. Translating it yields CASSPHWRGGQPQHF.

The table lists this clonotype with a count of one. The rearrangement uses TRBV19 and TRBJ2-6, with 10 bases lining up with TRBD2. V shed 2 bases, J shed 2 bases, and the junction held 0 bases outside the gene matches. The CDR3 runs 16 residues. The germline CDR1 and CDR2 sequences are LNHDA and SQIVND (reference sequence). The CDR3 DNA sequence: TGTGCCAGTAGTATAACTAGCGGGACTGGGGCCAACGTCCTGACTTTC. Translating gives CASSITSGTGANVLTF. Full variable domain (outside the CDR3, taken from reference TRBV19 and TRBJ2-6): DGGITQSPKYLFRKEGQNVTLSCEQNLNHDAMYWYRQDPGQGLRLIYYSQIVNDFQKGDIAEGYSVSREKKESFPLTVTSAQKNPTAFYLCASSITSGTGANVLTFGAGSRLTVL.

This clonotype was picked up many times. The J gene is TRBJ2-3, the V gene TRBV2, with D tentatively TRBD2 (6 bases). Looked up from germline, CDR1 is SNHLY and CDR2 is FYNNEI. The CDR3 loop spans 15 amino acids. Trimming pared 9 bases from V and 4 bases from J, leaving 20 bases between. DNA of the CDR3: TGTGCCAGTGATTCTCGCGGGGCTAGGGCAGATACGCAGTATTTT. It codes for CASDSRGARADTQYF.

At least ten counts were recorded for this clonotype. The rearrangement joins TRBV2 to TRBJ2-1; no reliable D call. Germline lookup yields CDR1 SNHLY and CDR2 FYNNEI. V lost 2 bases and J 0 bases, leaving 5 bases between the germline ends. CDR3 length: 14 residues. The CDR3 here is CASSETSSYNEQFF. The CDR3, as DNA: TGTGCCAGCAGTGAAACGAGCTCCTACAATGAGCAGTTCTTC. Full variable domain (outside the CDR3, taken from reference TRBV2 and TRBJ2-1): EPEVTQTPSHQVTQMGQEVILRCVPISNHLYFYWYRQILGQKVEFLVSFYNNEISEKSEIFDDQFSVERPDGSNFTLKIRSTKLEDSAMYFCASSETSSYNEQFFGPGTRLTVL.

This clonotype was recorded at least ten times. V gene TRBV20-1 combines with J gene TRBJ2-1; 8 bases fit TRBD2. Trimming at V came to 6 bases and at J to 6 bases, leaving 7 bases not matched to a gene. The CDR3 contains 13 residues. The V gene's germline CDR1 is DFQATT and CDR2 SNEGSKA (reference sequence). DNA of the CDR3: TGCAGTGCCGCTAGCGGGCCCCTCAATGAGCAGTTCTTC. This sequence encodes CSAASGPLNEQFF.

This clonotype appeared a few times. The DNA of the CDR3 is TGTGCCAGCAGCCAAGGCTCCGACAGTTACACCGGGGAGCTGTTTTTT. This translates into CASSQGSDSYTGELFF. This chain uses TRBV14 with TRBJ2-2; maybe TRBD1 (5 bases). Germline CDR1 and CDR2: SGHDN and FVKESK. With 1 base removed from V and 3 bases from J, the gap between germline ends came to 12 bases. The CDR3 has 16 amino acids.

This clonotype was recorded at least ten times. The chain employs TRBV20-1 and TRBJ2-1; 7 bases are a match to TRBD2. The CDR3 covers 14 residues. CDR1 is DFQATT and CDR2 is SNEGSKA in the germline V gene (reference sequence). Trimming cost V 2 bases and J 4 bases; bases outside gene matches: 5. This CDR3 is CSARSVAGYNEQFF. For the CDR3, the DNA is TGCAGTGCTAGATCGGTAGCGGGTTACAATGAGCAGTTCTTC.

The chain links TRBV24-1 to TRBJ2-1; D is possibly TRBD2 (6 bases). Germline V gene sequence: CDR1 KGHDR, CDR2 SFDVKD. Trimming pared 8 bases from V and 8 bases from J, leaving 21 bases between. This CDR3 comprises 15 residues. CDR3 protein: CATKRRDPSSDEQFF. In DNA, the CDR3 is TGTGCCACCAAGAGGCGGGACCCTTCCTCTGATGAGCAGTTCTTC.

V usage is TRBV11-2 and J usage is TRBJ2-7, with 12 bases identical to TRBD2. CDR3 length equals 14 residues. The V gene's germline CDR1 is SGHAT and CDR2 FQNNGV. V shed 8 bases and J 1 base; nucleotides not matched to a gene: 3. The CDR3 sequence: CASVGLAGSYEQYF. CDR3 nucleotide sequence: TGTGCCAGCGTAGGACTAGCGGGGTCCTACGAGCAGTACTTC.

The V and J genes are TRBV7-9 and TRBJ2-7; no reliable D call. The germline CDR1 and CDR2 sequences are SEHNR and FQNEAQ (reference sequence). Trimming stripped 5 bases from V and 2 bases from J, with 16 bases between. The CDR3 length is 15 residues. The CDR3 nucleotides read TGTGCCAGCAGCCACCAAGAACTCACCACCTACGAGCAGTACTTC. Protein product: CASSHQELTTYEQYF.